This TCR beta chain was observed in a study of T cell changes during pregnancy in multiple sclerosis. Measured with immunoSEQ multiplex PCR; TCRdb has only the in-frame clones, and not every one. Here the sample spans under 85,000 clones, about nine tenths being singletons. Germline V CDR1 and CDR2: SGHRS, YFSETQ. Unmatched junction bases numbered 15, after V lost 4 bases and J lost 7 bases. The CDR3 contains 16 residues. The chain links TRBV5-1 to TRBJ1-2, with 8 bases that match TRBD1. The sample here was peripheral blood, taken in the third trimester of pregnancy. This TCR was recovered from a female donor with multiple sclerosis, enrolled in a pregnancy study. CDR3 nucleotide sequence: TGCGCCAGCAGCCTTGACAGGGGACAATCGCTTTCTGGCTACACCTTC. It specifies CASSLDRGQSLSGYTF.